This TCR beta chain is drawn from a study of blood T cell repertoires in COVID-19. Whole-study context: Samples taken during acute and convalescent COVID-19 were collected in the United States, Italy and Spain. Sources were T cells, B-cell-depleted T cells, or PBMCs; the material itself was cDNA or gDNA.

Source study methods: The authors estimated nucleated cell counts from reference gene primer amplification. Libraries were prepared by immunoSEQ multiplex PCR; TCRdb keeps only in-frame clonotypes and omits some of them. For V, J and clone size, that table is used; D and trimming come from the DNA. In the table there are approximately 83,000 clones, approximately 86% of which are singletons. The germline CDR1 and CDR2 sequences are SEHNR and FQNEAQ (reference sequence). V was clipped by 0 bases and J by 5 bases, with 8 bases between them. The CDR3 is 13 residues long. Sequences were obtained from peripheral blood. This TCR came from a man in his fifties or sixties with acute or convalescent COVID-19. V is TRBV7-9 and J is TRBJ2-7; D might be TRBD1 (6 bases). The DNA for the CDR3 is TGTGCCAGCAGCTTAGCCGGACAGAACGAGCAGTACTTC. Its protein product is CASSLAGQNEQYF. The variable domain in full, with the rest retrieved from reference TRBV7-9 and TRBJ2-7, is DTGVSQNPRHKITKRGQNVTFRCDPISEHNRLYWYRQTLGQGPEFLTYFQNEAQLEKSRLLSDRFSAERPKGSFSTLEIQRTEQGDSAMYLCASSLAGQNEQYFGPGTRLTVT.